This TCR beta chain was recorded in a study of T-cell memory formation after mild COVID-19. Study-level information: TCR clusters were mostly confined to one donor each. Findings of the study overall: For second-wave clones that peaked at day 37, SARS-CoV-2 specificity went unverified.

Constant-segment primers and 5'RACE yielded cDNA libraries for TCR alpha and TCR beta, each carrying sample barcodes and UMIs. TCRdb itself ran the 5' RACE reads through MiXCR, one entry per CDR3 protein. This table holds about 240,000 distinct CDR3 sequences, around 10% found once. This clonotype was picked up a small number of times. Its specificity is not known. The CDR3 length is 12 residues. Trimming shortened V by 1 base and J by 11 bases, and 11 bases separated the two germline ends. Germline CDR1 LGHDT, CDR2 YNNKEL (reference sequence). This receptor was identified in a man aged 18 to 30 who had mild COVID-19 (a few samples of this study predate the infection). Cell type and time point are not known. The sequenced material came from PBMCs or a T cell subset sorted from them (not recorded which). The chain joins TRBV3-1 to TRBJ1-1, with a possible D match to TRBD1 (5 bases). This CDR3 reads CASSQGGGRAFF. The CDR3, as DNA: TGTGCCAGCAGCCAAGGTGGGGGGAGGGCTTTCTTT. The full variable domain, with the rest looked up from reference TRBV3-1 and TRBJ1-1, is DTAVSQTPKYLVTQMGNDKSIKCEQNLGHDTMYWYKQDSKKFLKIMFSYNNKELIINETVPNRFSPKSPDKAHLNLHINSLELGDSAVYFCASSQGGGRAFFGQGTRLTVV.